Listed below are T cell receptor beta chains from one sample, sequenced in a study of response to subunit inactivated influenza vaccine. TCRdb re-called the RT-PCR reads through MiXCR, storing one row per CDR3 protein. Of around 710,000 distinct CDR3 sequences in the sample, approximately 13% are singletons; the top ten hold 6.5% to 8.5%. Sequenced here: PBMCs from blood, sampled approximately 15 days before vaccination. The source is a man aged 45-65 years who received an inactivated influenza vaccine. Each CDR3 is given with its conserved first and last residue. Fields, in order: J gene, V gene, D gene, clone size, CDR3 protein, CDR3 DNA. The D gene is left open where the match is weak. Clone size is not always given. Where it is, it says once, few, many or a class for expanded clones.

>TRBJ2-4|TRBV7-2|TRBD1|NA
CASSSNPGTGDKNIQYF
TGTGCCAGCAGCTCCAATCCCGGGACAGGGGACAAAAACATTCAGTACTTC
>TRBJ1-5|TRBV28|NA|few
CASSRGEGYHQPQHF
TGTGCCAGCAGTCGGGGGGAGGGGTACCATCAGCCCCAGCATTTT
>TRBJ1-1|TRBV12-3/TRBV12-4|NA|many
CASSLGTAIARDVAEAFF
TGTGCCAGCAGTTTAGGGACAGCAATTGCCCGGGATGTGGCTGAAGCTTTCTTT
>TRBJ2-1|TRBV5-1|NA|many
CASSLGTANEQFF
TGTGCCAGCAGCTTGGGGACTGCCAATGAGCAGTTCTTC
>TRBJ1-1|TRBV5-1|TRBD1|few
CTSSYSRGRQGSAFF
TGCACCAGCAGCTATTCCCGGGGCAGACAGGGTTCGGCTTTCTTT
>TRBJ2-7|TRBV20-1|TRBD2|NA
CSASSLAGVSGEQYF
TGCAGTGCTAGCTCTCTAGCGGGAGTATCGGGAGAGCAGTACTTC
>TRBJ2-7|TRBV20-1|TRBD2|NA
CSASQGLAGYEQYF
TGCAGTGCCTCCCAGGGACTAGCGGGGTACGAGCAGTACTTC
>TRBJ2-1|TRBV4-2|TRBD2|NA
CASSQEWASGGTEQFF
TGTGCCAGCAGCCAAGAATGGGCTAGCGGGGGAACTGAGCAGTTCTTC
>TRBJ2-1|TRBV12-3/TRBV12-4|TRBD2|few
CASTNGGGRYNEQFF
TGTGCCAGCACAAACGGGGGGGGACGCTACAATGAGCAGTTCTTC
>TRBJ1-2|TRBV11-2|TRBD1|NA
CASSPGQGGHIDGYTF
TGTGCCAGCAGCCCAGGACAGGGGGGACATATCGATGGCTACACCTTC
>TRBJ2-7|TRBV6-2/TRBV6-3|NA|few
CASHRDFRASVPEVYF
TGTGCCAGCCACAGGGATTTTCGTGCGAGCGTCCCGGAGGTGTACTTC
>TRBJ2-5|TRBV11-2|NA|few
CASSPTPGLRGTQYF
TGTGCCAGCAGCCCAACACCGGGACTCCGGGGGACCCAGTACTTC